Presented here are 21 T cell receptor beta chains from one specimen sequenced in a study of T-cell memory formation after mild COVID-19. Using its own MiXCR run on the 5' RACE reads, TCRdb lists one record per CDR3 protein. The sample has 220,000 or so distinct CDR3 sequences; around 9.1% are singletons. Sequenced input: PBMCs or a T cell subset sorted from them (not recorded which). All receptors come from a man aged 18 to 29 who had mild COVID-19 (a few samples of this study predate the infection). Cell type and time point are not known.

This clonotype has at least ten counts. The CDR3 DNA reads TGCGCCAGTACCCCTAGCGGGGGGTCCTACGAGCAGTACTTC. Amino acids: CASTPSGGSYEQYF. The rearrangement uses TRBV5-1 and TRBJ2-7, with 11 bases that match TRBD2. Trimming removed 8 bases from V and 1 base from J; junction bases left unmatched: 5. Germline loops: CDR1 SGHRS, CDR2 YFSETQ. The CDR3 consists of 14 residues.

The gene calls are TRBV11-2 and TRBJ2-3, with D possibly being TRBD2 (7 bases). Trimming cost V 5 bases and J 4 bases, with 22 bases left between them. Germline V gene sequence: CDR1 SGHAT, CDR2 FQNNGV. The CDR3 sequence is 17 residues long. CDR3: CASSPHFSWGGPDTQYF. CDR3 bases: TGTGCCAGCAGCCCCCATTTTTCGTGGGGGGGCCCAGATACGCAGTATTTT.

This clonotype was seen many times. V is TRBV5-1 and J is TRBJ1-6; possibly TRBD1 for D (5 bases). The V gene lost 4 bases and the J gene lost 10 bases, with 15 bases spanning the gap. The CDR3 has 14 amino acids. Germline-derived CDR1 and CDR2 are SGHRS and YFSETQ. CDR3 sequence (DNA): TGCGCCAGCAGCGCGCTCAGGGAGGACTCACCCCTCCACTTT. It yields the protein CASSALREDSPLHF.

Comment on this clonotype: Since no conserved phenylalanine or tryptophan closes the CDR3, a read error is the likely cause. This chain links TRBV7-9 with TRBJ2-1; the match to TRBD2 covers 11 bases. The J segment lost 3 bases and the V segment lost 6 bases, leaving 7 bases of the junction unmatched. CDR3 length equals 16 residues. Germline loops: CDR1 SEHNR, CDR2 FQNEAQ (reference sequence). The CDR3 sequence: CASRPIGTSGYNEQFL. CDR3 DNA sequence: TGTGCCAGCAGACCCATCGGGACTAGCGGCTACAATGAGCAGTTCCTC.

This clonotype appeared many times. The V gene is TRBV7-2, the J gene TRBJ2-3, with TRBD1 identical over 12 bases. The CDR3 loop spans 16 amino acids. CDR1 SGHTA and CDR2 FQGNSA come from the germline V gene. With 5 bases clipped from V and 5 bases from J, the junction kept 8 bases outside the gene matches. CDR3 residues: CASSPHRDRGRDTQYF. The CDR3 DNA is TGTGCCAGCAGCCCCCACCGGGACAGGGGGCGAGATACGCAGTATTTT.

In its sample, this clonotype was seen a few times. The rearrangement joins TRBV10-3 to TRBJ2-1; D gene ambiguous. The germline V gene has CDR1 ENHRY and CDR2 SYGVKD. The CDR3 length is 12 residues. V lost 6 bases, J lost 8 bases, and 11 bases lay in between. Written as DNA, the CDR3 is TGTGCCATCAGCCGCCCCTCAGATGAGCAGTTCTTC. Translating it yields CAISRPSDEQFF.

V is TRBV27 and J is TRBJ1-1; D is undetermined. CDR1 is MNHEY and CDR2 is SMNVEV in the germline V gene (reference sequence). The CDR3 covers 14 residues. The V end lost 3 bases, the J end lost 4 bases, and 12 bases lay between the germline ends. CDR3 DNA sequence: TGTGCCAGCAGTTTTCAAGGGTATAGCACTGAAGCTTTCTTT. Translation: CASSFQGYSTEAFF.

A few counts support this clonotype. CDR3 coding DNA: TGTGCCAGCAGTGACCCTGGCGGTCCAGATACGCAGTATTTT. It encodes CASSDPGGPDTQYF. This chain connects TRBV25-1 to TRBJ2-3; D ambiguous. Germline loops: CDR1 MGHDK, CDR2 SYGVNS. V lost 3 bases to trimming and J lost 4 bases, with 11 bases between them. The CDR3 length is 14 residues.

The chain links TRBV6-1 to TRBJ1-2; tentatively, D is TRBD1 (5 bases). The germline CDR1 and CDR2 sequences are MNHNS and SASEGT. V was trimmed by 2 bases and J by 8 bases, leaving 12 bases between them. The CDR3 is 13 amino acids. The CDR3 sequence is CASSEQGDLGYTF. The DNA of the CDR3 is TGTGCCAGCAGTGAACAGGGCGATTTGGGCTACACCTTC.

The chain links TRBV6-5 to TRBJ2-7; 8 bases fit TRBD2. The CDR3 is 18 amino acids. Trimming cost V 6 bases and J 2 bases; bases outside gene matches: 18. Germline CDR1 and CDR2: MNHEY and SVGAGI. CDR3: CASRISPRRGAIPYEQYF. The CDR3 DNA reads TGTGCCAGCAGGATCTCCCCACGGCGGGGGGCCATACCCTACGAGCAGTACTTC.

CDR3 bases: TGTGCCAGCAGCTTACCCCTAGCGGGGGCCTACGAGCAGTACTTC. It codes for CASSLPLAGAYEQYF. The chain has TRBV7-2 and TRBJ2-7, with 10 bases fitting TRBD2. The V gene's germline CDR1 is SGHTA and CDR2 FQGNSA. V lost 2 bases and J lost 2; bases outside the gene matches: 3. The CDR3 has 15 amino acids.

This clonotype was seen repeatedly, ten times or more. The chain employs TRBV5-1 and TRBJ2-1; 7 bases are a match to TRBD2. The germline gives CDR1 SGHRS, CDR2 YFSETQ. V lost 1 base and J lost 0; bases outside the gene matches: 4. CDR3 length: 16 amino acids. CDR3 DNA: TGCGCCAGCAGCTTGACAGCGGGGCCCTCCTACAATGAGCAGTTCTTC. Translating gives CASSLTAGPSYNEQFF.

This clonotype was observed a few times. This rearrangement joins TRBV10-3 to TRBJ1-1; TRBD1 agrees at 12 bases. Germline CDR1 and CDR2: ENHRY and SYGVKD. The CDR3 runs 14 residues. The ends lost 7 bases at V and 11 bases at J; junction bases unmatched: 11. DNA for the CDR3: TGTGCCATCAAGTCCGGGACAGGGGGCTTGGGTGCTTTCTTT. Its protein is CAIKSGTGGLGAFF.

This clonotype showed up many times. The gene calls are TRBV7-2 and TRBJ1-1; maybe TRBD1 (5 bases). The CDR3 totals 14 residues. Germline V gene lookup returns CDR1 SGHTA and CDR2 FQGNSA. Trimming pared 1 base from V and 4 bases from J, leaving 10 bases between. CDR3 nucleotides: TGTGCCAGCAGCTTAGTAGGGGCGGGCACTGAAGCTTTCTTT. It specifies CASSLVGAGTEAFF.

There are a few counts of this clonotype. V is TRBV29-1 and J is TRBJ1-5; 7 bases fit TRBD1. In germline, CDR1 is SQVTM, CDR2 ANQGSEA. With V trimmed by 4 bases and J by 3 bases, 6 bases remained unmatched. The CDR3 runs 14 residues. This CDR3 is CSVAWDSNNQPQHF. CDR3 nucleotide sequence: TGCAGCGTTGCGTGGGACAGCAACAATCAGCCCCAGCATTTT.

The chain employs TRBV5-1 and TRBJ1-1; D is uncertain. Germline-derived CDR1 and CDR2 are SGHRS and YFSETQ. The V end lost 2 bases, the J end lost 2 bases, and 10 bases lay between the germline ends. The CDR3 length is 14 residues. The CDR3 region has the DNA TGCGCCAGCAGCTTTACGGGCGGAAACACTGAAGCTTTCTTT. Its protein product is CASSFTGGNTEAFF.

This chain links TRBV5-1 with TRBJ2-5; possible D gene TRBD1, 5 bases. Germline lookup yields CDR1 SGHRS and CDR2 YFSETQ. Trimming took 5 bases from V and 0 from J, leaving 11 bases between them. This CDR3 has 14 amino acids. The CDR3: CASRIQEYQETQYF. Written as DNA, the CDR3 is TGCGCCAGCAGAATACAGGAATACCAAGAGACCCAGTACTTC. Full variable domain (outside the CDR3, taken from reference TRBV5-1 and TRBJ2-5): KAGVTQTPRYLIKTRGQQVTLSCSPISGHRSVSWYQQTPGQGLQFLFEYFSETQRNKGNFPGRFSGRQFSNSRSEMNVSTLELGDSALYLCASRIQEYQETQYFGPGTRLLVL.

This clonotype has ten or more counts. The chain joins TRBV12-3 or TRBV12-4 to TRBJ2-5; D tentatively fits TRBD1 or TRBD2 (5 bases each). This CDR3 region has 14 residues. Trimming pared 4 bases from V and 3 bases from J, leaving 12 bases between. The CDR3 reads CASSSNGAKETQYF. The CDR3 DNA reads as TGTGCCAGCAGTTCAAACGGGGCCAAAGAGACCCAGTACTTC.

This chain connects TRBV7-2 to TRBJ1-6, with D tentatively TRBD1 (6 bases). V gave up 3 bases and J gave up 8 bases, with 14 bases separating them. CDR3 size: 15 residues. Germline V CDR1 and CDR2: SGHTA, FQGNSA. The CDR3 loop is CASSFAGGGDSPLHF. DNA of the CDR3: TGTGCCAGCAGCTTTGCGGGGGGCGGGGATTCACCCCTCCACTTT.

The chain links TRBV5-1 to TRBJ2-3; possibly TRBD1 or TRBD2 for D (5 bases each). This CDR3 spans 12 amino acids. CDR1 SGHRS and CDR2 YFSETQ come from the germline V gene. Trimming took 3 bases from V and 6 from J, leaving 8 bases between them. This chain's CDR3 is CASSWDRDTQYF. CDR3 in DNA: TGCGCCAGCAGCTGGGACCGCGATACGCAGTATTTT.

This clonotype has a count of ten or more. V gene TRBV12-3 or TRBV12-4 combines with J gene TRBJ2-3, with D possibly called TRBD1 or TRBD2 (5 bases each). V lost 5 bases and J lost 2, with 14 bases in between. CDR3 length equals 15 residues. In DNA form, the CDR3 reads TGTGCCAGCAGTCACGGTGGGGGATCCACAGATACGCAGTATTTT. Its translation is CASSHGGGSTDTQYF.